At least ten counts were recorded for the clone carrying this T cell receptor (beta chain). The antigen remains undetermined. The sample originates from a study of Graves' ophthalmopathy and Graves' hyperthyroidism. Study-level findings and limits: Most thyroid clonotypes with frequency above 0.001 were detected in blood too.

Using RNA transcripts, the TCR beta CDR3 regions were amplified. Investigators did first-round RT-PCR with HTBI primers, then second-round multiplex PCR. TCRdb independently ran MiXCR on the multiplex PCR reads; one entry per CDR3 protein. The sample lists around 340,000 distinct CDR3 sequences; 15% to 20% were seen once. Orbital computed tomography and thyroid ultrasound, along with TRAb, serum thyroxine and clinical symptoms, underpinned diagnosis. This CDR3 contains 15 residues. Unmatched junction bases numbered 6, after V lost 0 bases and J lost 4 bases. The germline gives CDR1 SGDLS, CDR2 YYNGEE.

Material for sequencing was peripheral blood. The chain combines TRBV9 with TRBJ2-7; 8 bases map to TRBD2. The clonotype originates from an adult man with Graves' ophthalmopathy. CDR3 DNA sequence: TGTGCCAGCAGCGTAGCAGCGGGAGATTTGTACGAGCAGTACTTC. Translated, it gives CASSVAAGDLYEQYF.